The clone carrying this TCR beta chain was picked up many times. What it recognizes is unknown. After constant-region reverse-primer amplification, full-length variable regions underwent semi-nested PCR with Nested Universal Primer A. TCRdb used MiXCR to reprocess the 5' RACE reads, holding one entry per CDR3 protein. This table holds approximately 50,000 distinct CDR3 sequences, less than 25% found once. Germline V lookup: CDR1 MNHNY, CDR2 SVGAGI (reference sequence). The CDR3 spans 13 residues. The V and J ends lost 6 bases and 7 bases, in that order; junction bases with no gene match: 8. Treg sorting used a CD4+CD25+CD127-/low gate. General study findings and limits: Tumor Treg TCRs overlapped most with tumor naive CD4+ cells.

The chain joins TRBV6-6 to TRBJ1-1; 7 nucleotides match TRBD1. The source of this sequence is a female donor with breast cancer. The sequencing input was tumor-infiltrating Tregs sorted from the breast tumor. CDR3 sequence reads: CASSRIRDSEAFF. CDR3 nucleotides: TGTGCCAGCAGCCGGATTAGGGACAGTGAAGCTTTCTTT.